Sequencing of this TCR beta chain was carried out in a study of radiotherapy plus CTLA-4 blockade in lung cancer (dated by TCRdb to 2017 to 2018). Looking at the study overall: Objective responses were observed in about 17% of enrolled patients, and disease control was achieved in about 32%.

The library was produced with the immunoSEQ multiplex PCR assay. This is the immuneACCESS table as TCRdb keeps it, with only in-frame sequences that have V and J called. A part of the clones is gone; compared with another copy, unresolved V genes explain less than half, and the rest is unexplained. Across this sample there are over 70,000 clones, with approximately 86% seen only once. Just over 2% of the sample is held by the ten biggest clonotypes. Regarding this clone: Its antigen is currently not known. No much larger clone exists at a distance of one base, and base qualities are not known.

Focal radiation therapy combined with CTLA-4 blockade (ipilimumab) was tested in patients with chemo-refractory metastatic non-small-cell lung cancer. Trimming costs V 2 bases and J 8 bases, and their ends lie 9 bases apart. Based on the germline V gene (reference sequence), the CDR1 and CDR2 sequences are MNHNY and SVGAGI. CDR3 length: 13 amino acids, cysteine to phenylalanine. Only the CDR3 part of the read is kept: 39 bases, read in frame from the first base. On the study overall, not on this receptor specifically: Increased serum interferon-beta after radiation, together with early dynamic changes in blood T cell clones, were reported to be the strongest predictors of response. TCR clones derived from tumors expanded in peripheral blood after treatment with radiotherapy and ipilimumab.

The sequencing here drew on peripheral blood, taken from a patient treated with radiotherapy plus ipilimumab. This TCR was sampled from a human donor with non-small cell lung cancer who had a partial response to radiotherapy plus ipilimumab. The chain is assembled from TRBV6-6 and TRBJ1-4; the D gene cannot be resolved reliably. The DNA sequence follows: TGTGCCAGCAGTTACACCCCGACAGAAAAACTGTTTTTT. Its translation is CASSYTPTEKLFF.